This section outlines one TCR beta chain sequence together with its context. This clonotype has just a few counts. No antigen is known for it. Qualities for individual bases were not recorded, and no much larger clone is one base off. The germline V and J ends show losses of 0 bases and 12 bases respectively, and no gene match explains 17 bases of the junction. Per the germline V gene (reference sequence), MNHNY is the CDR1 and SVGAGI is the CDR2. The cysteine opens and the phenylalanine closes a CDR3 of 18 amino acids. The sequence is cut down to CDR3 DNA, 54 bases in frame from base 1. A constant-region primer and ProtoScript II reverse transcriptase were used to reverse-transcribe TCRbeta-specific cDNA from about 530 ng total RNA. The TCRbeta libraries were prepared through three rounds of nested multiplex PCR following a slightly modified ARM-PCR procedure. Each of the first two PCR rounds ran for about 10 cycles and used multiplex TRBV1-TRBV30 forward primers together with a Cbeta reverse primer. Sample barcodes and Illumina adapters were added in a final 25-cycle PCR using Deep VentR polymerase. Amplicons of 200-500 bp were gel-purified with a QIAquick gel extraction kit before sequencing. The TCRbeta amplicons were sequenced with 250-bp paired-end reads on an Illumina HiSeq 2500. Turning to the authors' computational methods: Reads were quality-trimmed with Trimmomatic v0.33, and paired reads were merged with FLASH v1.2.11 to recover full CDR3 sequences. V, D and J germline segments were assigned to the rearranged TCRbeta sequences using MiGEC v1.2.1b. Clonotype statistics, along with Shannon-Wiener diversity indices, were calculated using VDJtools v1.0.0. To cut down on sampling bias, every analysis after diversity analysis relied on just the 250 most abundant clonotypes from each sample. Using fastp at Q25 and MiXCR, TCRdb reprocessed the public reads and kept productive beta chains. Rows matching on CDR3 protein sequence are summarized as one entry with the most common DNA and genes. TCRdb's processing, not the study's, gives the V and J calls here. In all, the sample holds fewer than 110,000 distinct CDR3 sequences, and around 73% of those were seen once. The top ten hold about 12% of the sample.

The data originate from a study of tumor-infiltrating lymphocytes in primary liver carcinoma (TCRdb year 2017). About the full investigation: Of the five patients (three men and two women, aged 30 to 69 years), four had hepatocellular carcinoma and one had combined HCC and intrahepatic cholangiocarcinoma. Tumors of the five patients were stage T1-T3 N0M0 with maximum diameters of roughly 4.2 to 11 cm. Samples yielded roughly 3.65 to 7.5 million productive TCRbeta reads; read depth did not differ significantly between tissue types. Across five regions of each liver tumor, along with adjacent normal tissue and blood, the study brought together TCRbeta repertoire sequencing, expression microarrays and whole-exome sequencing. A total of roughly 35 specimens from 5 patients underwent TCRbeta repertoire sequencing, comprising around 25 tumor regions, 5 adjacent noncancerous liver tissues and 5 peripheral blood samples. Agilent mRNA microarray profiling was performed on the 25 tumor region samples to relate TCRbeta repertoire diversity to the local molecular phenotype. Reproducibility between technical replicate repertoires was high, with correlation coefficients above 0.95 and mean shared-clone rates approximately 0.91. Here is what the overall study found, with its caveats: Repertoire overlap was found to be higher between tumor regions (mean roughly 35%) than between tumor-adjacent (roughly 17%) or tumor-blood (14%) pairs, consistent with antigen-driven expansion. Only the TCR beta chain was sequenced, so true repertoire diversity is likely underestimated because unpaired alpha chains were not captured. Since the samples were bulk and unsorted, there was no way to compare CD4+ and CD8+ T cell repertoires. The top 250 clones made up a significantly larger repertoire fraction in tumors than in blood (p = 0.039). Only roughly 7.5-25% of top clones appeared in all five regions of a tumor, which suggests that tumor-infiltrating T cells are spatially heterogeneous. With just a handful of patients in the study, the authors point out that the findings should be validated in a larger study.

Total RNA and DNA were co-extracted from 20-30 mg of bulk tissue with the AllPrep DNA/RNA mini kit, without cell sorting. Surgical resection was performed in China between 2015 and March 2016 on about 5 patients with histopathologically diagnosed primary liver carcinoma. Chronic HBV infection was present in the patients, and the patients were treatment-naive at sampling. Each tumor was sampled at five spatially separated regions: the tumor centre plus the superior, inferior, left-lateral and right-lateral poles. According to histology, viable tumor cells made up more than 90% of every tumor sample. Fresh tumor and adjacent tissue pieces were bisected; one half was stored in RNAlater at -80°C, the other sent for histology.

Sequenced input: liver tumor tissue from sampling region 2. This sample's cell subset or site label indicates: tumor region T2, inferior pole. The rearrangement joined TRBV6-6 to TRBJ1-4, with 9 middle bases fitting TRBD1. This receptor was obtained from an older woman with primary liver carcinoma and hepatitis B virus infection. The DNA reads as follows: TGTGCCAGCAGTTACTCGAGGGGATTGGGACAGGGCCAAGAAGAACTGTTTTTT. Its protein product is CASSYSRGLGQGQEELFF.